The TCR beta chain described here comes from a study of T cells in localized non-small cell lung cancer. Study observations and caveats: Median detection of top 100 tumor clones in adjacent lung was under 75 clones. Heterogeneity remains possible, as sequencing covered one tumor region only. Uninvolved adjacent lung showed the highest T cell clonality, exceeding tumor.

A word on this clone: The antigen remains undetermined.

Germline V lookup: CDR1 SGHTA, CDR2 FQGNSA. This CDR3 spans 13 amino acids. V gave up 5 bases and J gave up 6 bases; unmatched junction bases: 4. Clones were read by immunoSEQ multiplex PCR, and TCRdb kept only the in-frame ones, dropping some. The sample carries over 50,000 clones, roughly 90% recorded once. The origin of this receptor is a woman between 40 and 69 years old with stage I lung adenocarcinoma. The sequencing used peripheral blood, collected before any cancer treatment. This chain joins TRBV7-2 and TRBJ2-3, with 8 positions matching TRBD1. As DNA, the CDR3 is TGTGCCAGCAGCCCCAACAGGGGGGATACGCAGTATTTT. Translated: CASSPNRGDTQYF. Full variable domain (rest looked up from reference TRBV7-2 and TRBJ2-3): GAGVSQSPSNKVTEKGKDVELRCDPISGHTALYWYRQSLGQGLEFLIYFQGNSAPDKSGLPSDRFSAERTGGSVSTLTIQRTQQEDSAVYLCASSPNRGDTQYFGPGTRLTVL.